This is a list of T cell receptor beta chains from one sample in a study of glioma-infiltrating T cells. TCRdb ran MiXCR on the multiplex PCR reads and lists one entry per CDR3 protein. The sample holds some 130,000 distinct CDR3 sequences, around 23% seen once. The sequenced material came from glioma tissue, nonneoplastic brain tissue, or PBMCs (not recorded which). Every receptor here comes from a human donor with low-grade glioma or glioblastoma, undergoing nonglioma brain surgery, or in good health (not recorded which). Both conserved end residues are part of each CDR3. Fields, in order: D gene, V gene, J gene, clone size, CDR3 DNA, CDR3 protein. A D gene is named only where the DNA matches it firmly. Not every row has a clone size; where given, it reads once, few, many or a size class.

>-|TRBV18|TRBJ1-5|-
TGTGCCAGCGCGGCATCAGTACTGGGGGCCCCTAATCAGCCCCAGCATTTT
CASAASVLGAPNQPQHF
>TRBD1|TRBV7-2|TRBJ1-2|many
TGTGCCAGCAGCCAAGCCACAGGGGACTATGGCTACACCTTC
CASSQATGDYGYTF
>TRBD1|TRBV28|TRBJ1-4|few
TGTGCCAGCAGTTTAACAGGGGCTAATGAAAAACTGTTTTTT
CASSLTGANEKLFF
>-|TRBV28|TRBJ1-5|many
TGTGCCAGCAATGAGGCCCTAGAGCCCCAGCATTTT
CASNEALEPQHF
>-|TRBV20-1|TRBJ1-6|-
TGCAGTGCTAGAGGAGGGCACCGGGATTCACCCCTCCACTTT
CSARGGHRDSPLHF
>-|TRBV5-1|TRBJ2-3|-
TGCGCCAGCAGCTTGGTGGGAGTTACAGATACGCAGTATTTT
CASSLVGVTDTQYF
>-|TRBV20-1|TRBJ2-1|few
TGCAGTGCTAGAACTACGAGACGTAACTCCTACAATGAGCAGTTCTTC
CSARTTRRNSYNEQFF
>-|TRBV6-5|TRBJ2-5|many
TGTGCCAGCAGTTACTCGGCCGGGTACCAAGAGACCCAGTACTTC
CASSYSAGYQETQYF
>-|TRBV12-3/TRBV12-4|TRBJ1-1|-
TGTGCCAGCAGTTTAGCCCTACATGTAAACACTGAAGCTTTCTTT
CASSLALHVNTEAFF
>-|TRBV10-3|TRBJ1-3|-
TGTGGGGGATCGAGCTCTGGAAACACCATATATTTT
CGGSSSGNTIYF
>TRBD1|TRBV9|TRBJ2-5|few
TGTGCCAGCAGCGTAGCGGGACAGGGAGAAGAGACCCAGTACTTC
CASSVAGQGEETQYF
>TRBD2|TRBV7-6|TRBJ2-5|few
TGTGCCAGCAGCTTAGGACTAGCGGGGCCTCTCCAAGAGACCCAGTACTTC
CASSLGLAGPLQETQYF
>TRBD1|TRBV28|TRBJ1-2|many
TGTGCCAGCAGTTCTGCCGGGACAGGGAGCTATGGCTACACCTTC
CASSSAGTGSYGYTF
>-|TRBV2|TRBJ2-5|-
TGTGCCAGCAGTGAACAAAGGAACCAAGAGACCCAGTACTTC
CASSEQRNQETQYF
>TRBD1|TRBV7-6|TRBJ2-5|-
TGTGCCAGCAGCTGGACAGGGGGCGTCGAAGAGACCCAGTACTTC
CASSWTGGVEETQYF
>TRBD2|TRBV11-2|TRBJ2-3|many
TGTGCCAGCAGCGTAGGGACTAGCGGTACCACAGATACGCAGTATTTT
CASSVGTSGTTDTQYF
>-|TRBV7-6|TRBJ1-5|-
TGTGCCAGCAGCTCAGGAACGTCCGTGGGGGGCAATCAGCCCCAGCATTTT
CASSSGTSVGGNQPQHF
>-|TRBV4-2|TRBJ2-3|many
TGTGCCAGCAGCCAAGATGACGGTAGCACAGATACGCAGTATTTT
CASSQDDGSTDTQYF
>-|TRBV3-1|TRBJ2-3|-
TGTGCCAGCAGCCAAGACTCAGGGGGGGGCGGAGCTGTAGATACGCAGTATTTT
CASSQDSGGGGAVDTQYF
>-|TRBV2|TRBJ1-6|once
TGTGCCGTCCGGGACGGAACCTATAATTCACCCCTCCACTTT
CAVRDGTYNSPLHF
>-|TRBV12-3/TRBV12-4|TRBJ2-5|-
TGTGCCAGCAGTTTAAACCGGTACCAAGAGACCCAGCACTTC
CASSLNRYQETQHF
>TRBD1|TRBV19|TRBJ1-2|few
TGTGCCAGTAGTATAGCTGGGACAGGGGTTAGGAGCTACACCTTC
CASSIAGTGVRSYTF
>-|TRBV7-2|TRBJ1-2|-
TGTGCCAGCAGTTTCGGGCGGAGCCATAACTATGGCTACGCCTTC
CASSFGRSHNYGYAF
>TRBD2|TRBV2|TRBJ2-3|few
TGTGCCAGCAGTGAAGCGCTTGGGCTAGCGGGGGCCTACACAGATACGCAGTATTTT
CASSEALGLAGAYTDTQYF
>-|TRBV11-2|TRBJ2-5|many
TGTGCCAGCAGCTTTGCCCCCCGGGGGCCGTCGGCCCAGTACTTC
CASSFAPRGPSAQYF
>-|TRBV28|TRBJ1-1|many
TGTGCCAGCAGTTGGGGCAGGGGAGGGAGCACTGAAGCTTTCTTT
CASSWGRGGSTEAFF
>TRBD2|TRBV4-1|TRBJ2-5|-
TGCGCCAGCAGCCAAGATCCCCCTAGCGGGGGGGTAGAGACCCAGTACTTC
CASSQDPPSGGVETQYF
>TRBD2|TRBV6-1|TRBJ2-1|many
TGTGCCAGCAGTTCGGGACTAGGAGTATACAATGAGCAGTTCTTC
CASSSGLGVYNEQFF
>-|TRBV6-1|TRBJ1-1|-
TGTGCCAGCAGTTCAGAGACAGAGATGAACACTGAAGCTTTCTTT
CASSSETEMNTEAFF
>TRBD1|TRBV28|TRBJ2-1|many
TGTGCCAGCAGGACAGGGGGCTACAATGAGCAGTTCTTC
CASRTGGYNEQFF
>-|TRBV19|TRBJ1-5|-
TGTGCCAGTAGTATACTCATGCCATCCAATCAGCCCCAGCATTTT
CASSILMPSNQPQHF
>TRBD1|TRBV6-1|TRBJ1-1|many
TGTGCCAGCAGAACTTCAGGGGGGACTGAAGCTTTCTTT
CASRTSGGTEAFF
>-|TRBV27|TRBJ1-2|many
TGTGCCAGCAGTTTATCCGACAGTTTCGCTGGCTACACCTTC
CASSLSDSFAGYTF
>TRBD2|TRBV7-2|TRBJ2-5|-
TGTGCCAGCAGTAGCGGGATCCAAGAGACCCAGTACTTC
CASSSGIQETQYF
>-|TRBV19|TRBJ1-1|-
TGTGCCAGTAGTATAGTTGGGGTCATGAACACTGAAGCTTTCTTT
CASSIVGVMNTEAFF
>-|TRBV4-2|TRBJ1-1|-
TGTGCCAGCAGCCAAGTTGATCAGGGGACCACTGAAGCTTTCTTT
CASSQVDQGTTEAFF
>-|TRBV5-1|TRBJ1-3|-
TGCGCCAGCAGCTTGGACGGCAGGCGAAACACCATATATTTT
CASSLDGRRNTIYF
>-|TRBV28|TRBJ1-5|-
TGTGCCAGCAGCCTGGTGGGGGTAAGCAATCAGCCCCAGCATTTT
CASSLVGVSNQPQHF
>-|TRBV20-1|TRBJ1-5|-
TGCAGTGCTTGGACTCCGGAGGGCAATCAGCCCCAGCATTTT
CSAWTPEGNQPQHF
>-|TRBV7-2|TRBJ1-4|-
TGTGCCAGCAGCCCCCGGGGTGAAAAACTGTTTTTT
CASSPRGEKLFF
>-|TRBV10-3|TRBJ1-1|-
TGTGCCATCAGAAGACAGGCCATGAACACTGAAGCTTTCTTT
CAIRRQAMNTEAFF
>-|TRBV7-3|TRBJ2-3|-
TGTGCCAGCAGCTTACATTCGGGCACAGATACGCAGTATTTT
CASSLHSGTDTQYF
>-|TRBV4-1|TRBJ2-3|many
TGCGCCAGCAGGATATCTCCCTCTAGCACAGATACGCAGTATTTT
CASRISPSSTDTQYF
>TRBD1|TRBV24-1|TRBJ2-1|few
TGTGCCACCAGTGAACGACAGGGGTCCTACAATGAGCAGTTCTTC
CATSERQGSYNEQFF
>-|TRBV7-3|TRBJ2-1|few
TGTGCCAGCAGCTTACGAACAGACTACAATGAGCAGTTCTTC
CASSLRTDYNEQFF
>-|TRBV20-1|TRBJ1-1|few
TGCAGTGCTAGAGATATAGGGGCGCAAGGTATGAACACTGAAGCTTTCTTT
CSARDIGAQGMNTEAFF
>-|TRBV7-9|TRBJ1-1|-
TGTGCCAGCAGCTCCATATCGGGCCGGTACGACACTGAAGCTTTCTTT
CASSSISGRYDTEAFF
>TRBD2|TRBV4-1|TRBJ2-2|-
TGCGCCAGCAGCCAAGATGGAGCGGGGGGCGACAGGAACACCGGGGAGCTGTTTTTT
CASSQDGAGGDRNTGELFF
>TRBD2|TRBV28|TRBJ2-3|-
TGTGCCAGCAGTTCCCGACTAGCGGCCGCAGATACGCAGTATTTT
CASSSRLAAADTQYF
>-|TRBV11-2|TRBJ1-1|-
TGTGCCGGGACGGGACAAGGGCTGGACACTGAAGCTTTCTTT
CAGTGQGLDTEAFF
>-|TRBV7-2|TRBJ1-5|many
TGTGCCAGCAGCTTATCCTCGAAGCCCCAGCATTTT
CASSLSSKPQHF
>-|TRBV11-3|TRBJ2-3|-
TGTGCCAGCAGCTTGACAACGGTTGAGACAGATACGCAGTATTTT
CASSLTTVETDTQYF
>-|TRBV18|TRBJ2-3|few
TGTGCCAGCTCACCGGGCCCCACAGATACGCAGTATTTT
CASSPGPTDTQYF
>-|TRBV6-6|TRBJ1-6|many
TGTGCCAGCAGTTACTCTCCGGGGCTGGATAATTCACCCCTCCACTTT
CASSYSPGLDNSPLHF
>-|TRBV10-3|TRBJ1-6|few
TGTGCCATCAGTGATTCCGACAGTTTAGATTCACCCCTCCACTTT
CAISDSDSLDSPLHF
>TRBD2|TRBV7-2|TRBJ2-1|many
TGTGCCAGCAGCGCCACGAGCGGGGTGGGCAATGAGCAGTTCTTC
CASSATSGVGNEQFF
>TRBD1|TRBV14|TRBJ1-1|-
TGTGCCAGCAGCCGGACAGGGGGGACTGAAGCTTTCTTT
CASSRTGGTEAFF
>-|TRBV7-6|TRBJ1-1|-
TGTGCCAGCACACTGGGGGGGGGCTGGAACACTGAAGCTTTCTTT
CASTLGGGWNTEAFF
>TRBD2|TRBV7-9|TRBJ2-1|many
TGTGCCAGCAGCCCGGGACTAGCGAGGTTATACAATGAGCAGTTCTTC
CASSPGLARLYNEQFF
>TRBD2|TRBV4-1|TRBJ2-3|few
TGCGCCAGCAGTCCCGGGTCCCCGGGGGGGGATACGCAGTATTTT
CASSPGSPGGDTQYF